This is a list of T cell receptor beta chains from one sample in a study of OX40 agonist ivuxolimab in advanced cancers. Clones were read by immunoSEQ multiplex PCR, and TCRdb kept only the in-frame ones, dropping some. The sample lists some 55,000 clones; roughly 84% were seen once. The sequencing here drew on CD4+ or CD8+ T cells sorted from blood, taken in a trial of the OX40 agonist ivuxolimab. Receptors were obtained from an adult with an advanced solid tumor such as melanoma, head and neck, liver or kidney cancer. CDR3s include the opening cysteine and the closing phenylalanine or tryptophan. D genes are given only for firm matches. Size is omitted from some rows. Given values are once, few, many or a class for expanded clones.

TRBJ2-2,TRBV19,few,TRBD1,TGTGCCAGTAGTAAGGACAGGTCGCCGCCGGAGCTGTTTTTT,CASSKDRSPPELFF
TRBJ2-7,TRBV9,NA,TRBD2,TGTGCCAGCAGCCCCGGAACTAGCGGAAAACCCCTAGGGGACTACGAGCAGTACTTC,CASSPGTSGKPLGDYEQYF
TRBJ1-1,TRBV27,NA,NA,TGTGCCAGCAGTTGGATGTCGCAGAGGAACACTGAAGCTTTCTTT,CASSWMSQRNTEAFF
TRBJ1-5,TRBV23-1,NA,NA,TGCGCCAGCAGTCATAGCAGACATAGCAATCAGCCCCAGCATTTT,CASSHSRHSNQPQHF
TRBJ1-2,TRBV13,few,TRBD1,TGTGCCAGCGCCACAGGGGCCCAAGGCACCTTC,CASATGAQGTF
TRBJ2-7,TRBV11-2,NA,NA,TGTGCCAGCAGGGCGACAATCTCGGGCTACGAGCAGTACTTC,CASRATISGYEQYF
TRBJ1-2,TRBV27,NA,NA,TGTGCCAGCAGGTCGATGAGGAGTGGCTACACCTTC,CASRSMRSGYTF
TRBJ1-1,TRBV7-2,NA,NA,TGTGCCAGCAGCCTGATACTTGCGGGGGCAGGAACTGAAGCTTTCTTT,CASSLILAGAGTEAFF
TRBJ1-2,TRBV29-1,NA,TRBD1,TGCAGCGTTGACCTGGGACAGTCATATGGCTACACCTTC,CSVDLGQSYGYTF
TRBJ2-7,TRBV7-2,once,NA,TGTGCCAGCAGCTGGACAGGCAAAGCGGGCGAGCAGTACTTC,CASSWTGKAGEQYF
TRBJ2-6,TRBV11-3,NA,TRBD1,TGTGCCAGCAGCTTCACAGGGGGTCCTGGGGCCAACGTCCTGACTTTC,CASSFTGGPGANVLTF
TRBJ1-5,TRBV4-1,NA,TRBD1,TGCGCCAGCAGCCCCGGGACAGGATATCAGCCCCAGCATTTT,CASSPGTGYQPQHF
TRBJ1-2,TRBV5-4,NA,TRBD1,TGTGCCAGCAGCTTAGGGGACAGGGTCCTTGGCTACACCTTC,CASSLGDRVLGYTF
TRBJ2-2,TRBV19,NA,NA,TGTGCCAGTAGTATGGGCGGGGGCCGAACCGGGGAGCTGTTTTTT,CASSMGGGRTGELFF
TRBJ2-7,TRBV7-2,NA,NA,TGTGCCAGCAGCTTAGCTCCGGGGTACGAGCAGTACTTC,CASSLAPGYEQYF
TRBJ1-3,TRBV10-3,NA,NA,TGTGCCATCAGTGAGTCCGGGGGGCCCGGAAACACCATATATTTT,CAISESGGPGNTIYF
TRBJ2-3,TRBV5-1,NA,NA,TGCGCCAGTAGCCAGGCCGGGACTCAGATCACAGATACGCAGTATTTT,CASSQAGTQITDTQYF
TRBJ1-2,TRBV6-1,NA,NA,TGTGCCAGCAGTGGACCGGGGACGACTTCTAACTATGGCTACACCTTC,CASSGPGTTSNYGYTF
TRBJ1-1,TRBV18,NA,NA,TGTGCCAGCTCACCGGCGTTCGGGAACACTGAAGCTTTCTTT,CASSPAFGNTEAFF
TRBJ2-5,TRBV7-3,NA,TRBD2,TGTGCCAGCAGCTTAAGGCGGGAGGGCCTGGGAGAGACCCAGTACTTC,CASSLRREGLGETQYF
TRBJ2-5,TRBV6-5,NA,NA,TGTGCCAGCAGTCCCCGGCGGGAGACCCAGTACTTC,CASSPRRETQYF
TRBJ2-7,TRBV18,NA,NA,TGTGCCAGCTCACCATGGGGCCAGACCTACGAGCAGTACTTC,CASSPWGQTYEQYF
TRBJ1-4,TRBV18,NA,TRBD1,TGTGCCAGCTCTTCACAGGGGGCCGATGAAAAACTGTTTTTT,CASSSQGADEKLFF
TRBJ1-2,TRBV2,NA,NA,TGTGCCAGCGGAGCCCGGGGCGGGGGACGAGGCTACACCTTC,CASGARGGGRGYTF
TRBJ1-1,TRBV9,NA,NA,TGTGCCAGCAGCGTAGACGGGAACACTGAAGCTTTCTTT,CASSVDGNTEAFF